This T cell receptor (beta chain) was recorded in a study of blood T cell repertoires in COVID-19. Profiling relied on immunoSEQ multiplex PCR, and the TCRdb table lists in-frame clones only, not all of them. The sample has around 140,000 clones; about nine tenths are singletons. As to this clone: Other DNA sequences in this specimen translate into the identical CDR3.

This CDR3 spans 16 amino acids. The germline V gene encodes CDR1 MNHNY and CDR2 SVGAGI (reference sequence). The V end was cut by 0 bases, the J end by 2 bases, with 14 bases between. This TCR derives from a man over 45 with acute or convalescent COVID-19. This rearrangement joins TRBV6-6 to TRBJ2-7, with D perhaps matching TRBD1 (5 bases). Sequenced: peripheral blood. The CDR3 sequence: CASSYSSQGSPYEQYF. CDR3 nucleotide sequence: TGTGCCAGCAGTTACTCATCCCAGGGTAGCCCCTACGAGCAGTACTTC.